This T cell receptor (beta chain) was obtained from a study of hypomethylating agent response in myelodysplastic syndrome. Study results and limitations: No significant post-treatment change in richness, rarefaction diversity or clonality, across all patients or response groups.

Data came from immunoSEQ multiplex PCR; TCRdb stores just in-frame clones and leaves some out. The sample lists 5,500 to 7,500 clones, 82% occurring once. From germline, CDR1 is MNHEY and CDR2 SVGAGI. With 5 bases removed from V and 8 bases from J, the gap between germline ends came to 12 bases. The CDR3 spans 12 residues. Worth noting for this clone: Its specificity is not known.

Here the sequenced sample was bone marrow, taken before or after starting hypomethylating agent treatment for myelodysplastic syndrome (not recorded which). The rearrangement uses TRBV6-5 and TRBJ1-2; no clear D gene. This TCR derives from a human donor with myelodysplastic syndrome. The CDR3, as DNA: TGTGCCAGCAGTGACGTTAGCGCCGGCTACACCTTC. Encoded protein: CASSDVSAGYTF.